This TCR beta chain was recovered during a study of T cells in Graves' hyperthyroidism and ophthalmopathy. Using RNA transcripts as the source, TCR beta CDR3 regions were amplified. The primer set for the first-round RT-PCR of the TCR CDR3 was HTBI. One entry per CDR3 protein, called by TCRdb with MiXCR from the multiplex PCR reads. The repertoire holds 350,000 or so distinct CDR3 sequences, with 15% to 20% as singletons. V shed 5 bases and J shed 7 bases, with 14 bases lying between them. This CDR3 has 13 residues. The germline gives CDR1 SGHVS, CDR2 FNYEAQ. This clonotype was observed many times. This clonotype was sampled from a woman between 40 and 50 years old with Graves' ophthalmopathy. The material sequenced was blood. V is TRBV7-6 and J is TRBJ2-5; either TRBD1 or TRBD2 may fit D (5 bases each). DNA for the CDR3: TGTGCCAGCAGCCGGGACGATGGTGGGACCCAGTACTTC. Residues: CASSRDDGGTQYF.